There are many counts of the clone carrying this T cell receptor (beta chain). Antigen: not known. RNA transcripts served as the template for amplifying TCR beta CDR3 regions. The HTBI primer set served for first-round RT-PCR of the TCR CDR3. TCRdb itself ran the multiplex PCR reads through MiXCR, one entry per CDR3 protein. The data hold about 58,000 distinct CDR3 sequences, with roughly 49% observed a single time. Germline V lookup: CDR1 GTSNPN, CDR2 SVGIG (reference sequence). The CDR3 has 12 residues. V was cut by 7 bases and J by 3 bases, with 13 bases left in between. These data come from a study of T cells in Graves' hyperthyroidism and ophthalmopathy. Study-wide background: Blood was drawn when the patient was first diagnosed and still untreated.

Diagnosis rested on symptoms, serum thyroxine and TRAb, thyroid ultrasound, and orbital computed tomography. Study findings and constraints: Within blood appeared most thyroid clonotypes that had expanded above 0.001. The model's output predicted ophthalmopathy at a median of roughly seven months prior to onset.

This TCR was recovered from a woman aged 25 to 39 with Graves' ophthalmopathy. The chain links TRBV30 to TRBJ2-7; D unresolved. The sample taken for sequencing was blood. The CDR3 loop reads CASLEEGYEQYF. The DNA of the CDR3 is TGTGCCTCCCTAGAGGAAGGCTACGAGCAGTACTTC.